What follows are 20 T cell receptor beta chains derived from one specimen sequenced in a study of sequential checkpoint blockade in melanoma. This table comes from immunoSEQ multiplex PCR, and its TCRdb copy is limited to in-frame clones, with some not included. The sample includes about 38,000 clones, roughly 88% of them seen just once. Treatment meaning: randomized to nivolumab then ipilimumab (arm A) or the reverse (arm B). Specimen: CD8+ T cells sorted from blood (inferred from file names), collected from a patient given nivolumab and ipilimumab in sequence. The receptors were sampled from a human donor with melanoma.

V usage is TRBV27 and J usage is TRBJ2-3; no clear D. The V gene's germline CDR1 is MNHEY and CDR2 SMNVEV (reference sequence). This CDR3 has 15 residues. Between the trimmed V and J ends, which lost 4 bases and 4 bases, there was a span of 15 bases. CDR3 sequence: CASSYSSFLPDTQYF. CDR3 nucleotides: TGTGCCAGCAGTTACTCCTCCTTCCTCCCAGATACGCAGTATTTT.

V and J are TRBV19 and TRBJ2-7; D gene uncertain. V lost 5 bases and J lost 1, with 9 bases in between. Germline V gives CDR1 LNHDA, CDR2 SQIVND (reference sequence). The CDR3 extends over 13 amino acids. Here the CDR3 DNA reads TGTGCCAGTAGTCCTACTGCTTCCTACGAGCAGTACTTC. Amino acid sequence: CASSPTASYEQYF.

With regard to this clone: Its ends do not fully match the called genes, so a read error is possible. CDR3 protein: CASSARDRNYSNRPQHF. CDR3 in DNA: TGTGCCAGCAGTGCCCGGGACAGAAATTATAGCAATCGGCCCCAGCATTTT. V usage is TRBV6-4 and J usage is TRBJ1-5; 7 positions match TRBD1. The germline gives CDR1 MRHNA, CDR2 SNTAGT. The length of the CDR3 is 17 residues.

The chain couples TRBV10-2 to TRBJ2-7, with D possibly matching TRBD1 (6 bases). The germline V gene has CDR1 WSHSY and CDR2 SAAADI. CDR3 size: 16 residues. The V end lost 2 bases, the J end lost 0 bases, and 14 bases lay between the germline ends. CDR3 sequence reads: CASSESDRWSSYEQYF. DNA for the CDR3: TGCGCCAGCAGTGAGAGTGACAGGTGGAGCTCCTACGAGCAGTACTTC.

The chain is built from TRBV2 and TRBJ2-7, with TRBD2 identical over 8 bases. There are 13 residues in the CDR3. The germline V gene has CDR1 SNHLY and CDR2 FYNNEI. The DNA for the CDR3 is TGTGCCAGCAGTTCGGGTGGACTAGCCCCCAAACACGTC. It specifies CASSSGGLAPKHV.

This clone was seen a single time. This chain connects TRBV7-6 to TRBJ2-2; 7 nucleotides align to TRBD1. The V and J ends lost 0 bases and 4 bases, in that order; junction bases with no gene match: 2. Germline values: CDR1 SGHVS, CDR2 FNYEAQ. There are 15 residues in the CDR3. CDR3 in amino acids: CASSLAGGSTGELFF. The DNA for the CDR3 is TGTGCCAGCAGCTTAGCAGGGGGCAGCACCGGGGAGCTGTTTTTT. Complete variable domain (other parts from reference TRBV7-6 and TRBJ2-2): GAGVSQSPRYKVTKRGQDVALRCDPISGHVSLYWYRQALGQGPEFLTYFNYEAQQDKSGLPNDRFSAERPEGSISTLTIQRTEQRDSAMYRCASSLAGGSTGELFFGEGSRLTVL.

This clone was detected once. The CDR3 DNA sequence: TGCGCCAGCAGCCAAGATGATAGCAGCCAGCCCCTCGATGAGCAGTTCTTC. Its translation: CASSQDDSSQPLDEQFF. The genes are TRBV4-1 and TRBJ2-1, with D unresolved. Trimming took off 0 bases at V and 8 bases at J, with 20 bases between the two ends. This CDR3 region has 17 residues. The germline V gene encodes CDR1 MGHRA and CDR2 YSYEKL.

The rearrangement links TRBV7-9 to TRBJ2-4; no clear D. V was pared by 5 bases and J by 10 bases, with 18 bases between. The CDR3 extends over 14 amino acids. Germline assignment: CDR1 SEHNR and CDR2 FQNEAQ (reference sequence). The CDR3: CASSPPAIVRIQYF. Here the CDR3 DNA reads TGTGCCAGCAGCCCCCCCGCGATAGTCCGGATTCAGTACTTC.

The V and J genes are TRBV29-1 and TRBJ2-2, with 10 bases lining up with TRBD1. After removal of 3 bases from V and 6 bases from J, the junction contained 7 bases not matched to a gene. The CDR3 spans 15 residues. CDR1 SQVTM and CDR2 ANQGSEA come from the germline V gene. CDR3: CSVDPGTGEPGELFF. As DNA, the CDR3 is TGCAGCGTTGACCCCGGGACAGGGGAACCCGGGGAGCTGTTTTTT.

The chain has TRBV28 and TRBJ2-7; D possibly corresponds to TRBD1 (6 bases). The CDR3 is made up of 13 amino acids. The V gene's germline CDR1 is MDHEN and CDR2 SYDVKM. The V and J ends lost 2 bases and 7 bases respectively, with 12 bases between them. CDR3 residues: CASSLITGSEQYF. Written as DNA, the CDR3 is TGTGCCAGCAGTTTAATCACAGGGAGTGAGCAGTACTTC.

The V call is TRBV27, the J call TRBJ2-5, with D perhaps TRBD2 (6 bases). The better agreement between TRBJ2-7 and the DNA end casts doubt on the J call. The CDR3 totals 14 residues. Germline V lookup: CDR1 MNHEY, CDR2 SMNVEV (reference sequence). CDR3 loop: CASSLSGGSYEQYF. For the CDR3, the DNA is TGTGCCAGCAGTTTATCCGGGGGATCCTACGAGCAGTACTTC.

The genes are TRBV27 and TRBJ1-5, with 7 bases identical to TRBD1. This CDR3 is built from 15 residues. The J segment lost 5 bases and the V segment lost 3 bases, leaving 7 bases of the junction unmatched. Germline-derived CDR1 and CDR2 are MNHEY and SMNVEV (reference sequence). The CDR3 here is CASSLRGTVYQPQHF. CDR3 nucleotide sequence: TGTGCCAGCAGTTTGAGGGGGACAGTCTATCAGCCCCAGCATTTT.

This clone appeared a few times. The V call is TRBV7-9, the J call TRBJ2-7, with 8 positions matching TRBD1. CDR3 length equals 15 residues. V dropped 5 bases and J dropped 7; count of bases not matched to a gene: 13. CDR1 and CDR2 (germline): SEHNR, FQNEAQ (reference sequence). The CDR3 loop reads CASSSPRQGSQEQYF. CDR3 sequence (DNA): TGTGCCAGCAGCAGCCCCAGACAGGGGTCTCAGGAGCAGTACTTC.

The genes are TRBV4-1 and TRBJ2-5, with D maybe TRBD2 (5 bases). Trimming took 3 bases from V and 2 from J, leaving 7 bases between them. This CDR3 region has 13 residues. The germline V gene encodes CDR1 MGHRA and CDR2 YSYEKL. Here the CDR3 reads CASSHTGQETQYF. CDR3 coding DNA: TGCGCCAGCAGCCATACGGGACAAGAGACCCAGTACTTC.

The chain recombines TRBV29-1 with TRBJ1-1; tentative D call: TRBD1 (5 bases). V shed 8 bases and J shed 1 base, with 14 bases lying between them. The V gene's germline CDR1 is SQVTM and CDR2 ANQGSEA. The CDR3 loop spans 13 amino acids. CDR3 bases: TGCAGCTTAAATACAGGAGAGAACACTGAAGCTTTCTTT. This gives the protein CSLNTGENTEAFF.

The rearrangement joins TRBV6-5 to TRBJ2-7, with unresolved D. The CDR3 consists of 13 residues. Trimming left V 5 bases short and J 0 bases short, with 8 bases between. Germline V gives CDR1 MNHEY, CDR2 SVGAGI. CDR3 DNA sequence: TGTGCCAGCAGTCCCCCTAGCTCCTACGAGCAGTACTTC. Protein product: CASSPPSSYEQYF.

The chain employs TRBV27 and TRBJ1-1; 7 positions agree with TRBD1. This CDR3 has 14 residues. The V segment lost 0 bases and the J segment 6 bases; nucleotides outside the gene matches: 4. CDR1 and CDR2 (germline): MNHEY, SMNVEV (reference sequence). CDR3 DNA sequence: TGTGCCAGCAGTTTATCCGCCACAGGGGCTGAAGCTTTCTTT. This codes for CASSLSATGAEAFF.

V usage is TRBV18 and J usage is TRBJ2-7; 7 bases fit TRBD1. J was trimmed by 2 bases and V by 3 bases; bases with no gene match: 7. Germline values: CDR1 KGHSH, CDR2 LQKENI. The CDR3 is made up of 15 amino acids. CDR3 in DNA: TGTGCCAGCTCACCTAAGGACAGGCCGCCCTACGAGCAGTACTTC. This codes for CASSPKDRPPYEQYF.

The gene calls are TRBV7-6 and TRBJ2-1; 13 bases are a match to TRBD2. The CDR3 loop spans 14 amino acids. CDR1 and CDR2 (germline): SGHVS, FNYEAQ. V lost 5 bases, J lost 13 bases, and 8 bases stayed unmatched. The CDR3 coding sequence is TGTGCCAGCAGCCTCCCGGGACTAGCGGGATTTCAGTTCTTC. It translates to CASSLPGLAGFQFF.

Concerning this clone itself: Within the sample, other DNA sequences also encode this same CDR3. CDR3 amino acids: CASSLSGQPYEQYF. CDR3 coding DNA: TGTGCCAGCAGTTTATCGGGGCAGCCCTACGAGCAGTACTTC. The V call is TRBV27, the J call TRBJ2-5; D perhaps matches TRBD1 (5 bases). The J call may be in error: the DNA end matches TRBJ2-7 better. Germline CDR1 and CDR2: MNHEY and SMNVEV (reference sequence). This CDR3 region has 14 residues.